These 10 T cell receptor beta chains were all obtained from the same sample, sequenced in a study of T-cell memory formation after mild COVID-19. TCRdb re-analysed the 5' RACE reads in MiXCR, keeping a single row per CDR3 protein. Of about 240,000 distinct CDR3 sequences listed, 8% to 10% were seen once; the top ten hold 20% to 25%. Sequenced material: PBMCs or a T cell subset sorted from them (not recorded which). The receptors were sampled from a man younger than 35 who had mild COVID-19 (a few samples of this study predate the infection). Cell type and time point are not known.

This chain uses TRBV4-3 with TRBJ2-3, with 9 bases lining up with TRBD1. The CDR3 extends over 16 amino acids. CDR1 is LGHNA, CDR2 YSLEER, per germline. Germline trimming cut 3 bases from V and 3 bases from J; bases unmatched to any gene: 7. For the CDR3, the DNA is TGCGCCAGCAGCCACCCCGGGACAGGGACGACAGATACGCAGTATTTT. Its translation is CASSHPGTGTTDTQYF.

The chain uses TRBV20-1 and TRBJ2-5, with a possible D match to TRBD2 (6 bases). The CDR3 covers 12 residues. The germline V gene encodes CDR1 DFQATT and CDR2 SNEGSKA (reference sequence). V was shortened by 6 bases and J by 5 bases, with 13 bases between the two germline ends. CDR3 nucleotide sequence: TGCAGTGCGACGACTAGTGCGGAGACCCAGTACTTC. It codes for CSATTSAETQYF.

This chain joins TRBV7-2 and TRBJ1-2, with a possible D match to TRBD1 (6 bases). The V end was cut by 4 bases, the J end by 8 bases, with 14 bases between. CDR1 and CDR2 from the germline V gene are SGHTA and FQGNSA. The CDR3 runs to 13 residues. CDR3 region: CASSSQGYGGYTF. DNA for the CDR3: TGTGCCAGCAGCTCGCAGGGGTATGGAGGCTACACCTTC.

This clonotype occurred a few times. This chain joins TRBV30 and TRBJ1-5; 10 bases fit TRBD1. V lost 3 bases, J lost 7 bases, and 12 bases stayed unmatched. CDR3 size: 16 residues. The germline CDR1 and CDR2 sequences are GTSNPN and SVGIG (reference sequence). In DNA form, the CDR3 reads TGTGCCTGGAGCCAACGATGGGACAGGGGTTGGCAGCCCCAGCATTTT. This gives the protein CAWSQRWDRGWQPQHF.

The chain is built from TRBV14 and TRBJ2-1; D gene ambiguous. The germline V and J ends were trimmed by 4 bases and 9 bases, with 13 bases remaining between them. The CDR3 contains 13 residues. Germline V gene data show CDR1 as SGHDN and CDR2 as FVKESK. DNA of the CDR3: TGTGCCAGCAGCCGTTTTCTAGTTGGTGAGCAGTTCTTC. This sequence encodes CASSRFLVGEQFF.

The chain recombines TRBV25-1 with TRBJ1-1; TRBD1 matches 7 bases. The CDR3 is 14 residues long. Per germline, CDR1 MGHDK and CDR2 SYGVNS. V dropped 6 bases and J dropped 1; count of bases not matched to a gene: 5. The CDR3, as DNA: TGTGCCAGCAGCAGATCAGGGGGGAACACTGAAGCTTTCTTT. It specifies CASSRSGGNTEAFF.

This clonotype was seen at least ten times. V usage is TRBV6-2 or TRBV6-3 and J usage is TRBJ2-3; D ambiguous. CDR3 length: 13 residues. The germline V and J ends were trimmed by 8 bases and 0 bases, with 9 bases remaining between them. The germline gives CDR1 MNHEY, CDR2 SVGEGT. Written as DNA, the CDR3 is TGTGCCAGCGTCAAAACTAGCACAGATACGCAGTATTTT. The encoded protein is CASVKTSTDTQYF.

This clonotype was observed a few times. The chain is built from TRBV7-3 and TRBJ2-5; 8 nucleotides match TRBD2. CDR3 length: 15 residues. Germline V gives CDR1 SGHTA, CDR2 FQGTGA. V shed 5 bases and J 5 bases; nucleotides not matched to a gene: 10. CDR3 sequence (DNA): TGTGCCAGCAGCCCTCGGGGGGGGCGCGAGGAGACCCAGTACTTC. Its translation: CASSPRGGREETQYF.

V usage is TRBV5-6 and J usage is TRBJ2-5; the match to TRBD2 covers 10 bases. V gave up 4 bases and J gave up 4 bases; unmatched junction bases: 7. The V gene's germline CDR1 is SGHDT and CDR2 YYEEEE. This CDR3 is 15 amino acids long. CDR3: CASSVSSGGGETQYF. CDR3 in DNA: TGTGCCAGCAGCGTGTCTAGCGGGGGCGGAGAGACCCAGTACTTC.

V usage is TRBV19 and J usage is TRBJ2-5; D is perhaps TRBD1 or TRBD2 (5 bases each). Trimming shortened V by 3 bases and J by 4 bases, and 12 bases separated the two germline ends. Per germline, CDR1 LNHDA and CDR2 SQIVND (reference sequence). CDR3 length equals 14 residues. In DNA form, the CDR3 reads TGTGCCAGTAGTATCGGGGCGGTAGGAGAGACCCAGTACTTC. This translates into CASSIGAVGETQYF.